A selection of T cell receptor beta chains follows, all from one sample in a study of technical replicates of blood from a few donors. Assay: immunoSEQ multiplex PCR; the TCRdb copy retains only in-frame clones and omits some. Of some 80,000 clones listed, around nine tenths are singletons. Material: T cells isolated from PBMCs. Receptors originate from a human donor in good health. Both conserved end residues are part of each CDR3. Fields, in order: clone size, J gene, D gene, V gene, CDR3 length, CDR3 DNA, CDR3 protein. A D gene is named only where the DNA matches it firmly. Some rows mark clone size as missing; the rest say once, few, many or name a class of expanded clone.

size: -
J: TRBJ2-7
D: TRBD2
V: TRBV7-9
length: 16
DNA: TGTGCCAGCAGCCCCCGCCCGAGTAGCGGGAGTAGCGAGCAGTACTTC
CDR3: CASSPRPSSGSSEQYF

size: -
J: TRBJ1-1
D: TRBD1
V: TRBV7-9
length: 15
DNA: TGTGCCAGCACCGCTTATGGACAGGGGATCGCTGAAGCTTTCTTT
CDR3: CASTAYGQGIAEAFF

size: -
J: TRBJ1-1
D: -
V: TRBV6-5
length: 15
DNA: TGTGCCAGCAGTTACTCGGGGACATCCCACCTGGGAGCTTTCTTT
CDR3: CASSYSGTSHLGAFF

size: -
J: TRBJ2-7
D: TRBD2
V: TRBV9
length: 17
DNA: TGTGCCAGCAGACCCGGACTAGCGGGAGGGAGCTCCTACGAGCAGTACTTC
CDR3: CASRPGLAGGSSYEQYF

size: -
J: TRBJ1-1
D: TRBD1
V: TRBV28
length: 14
DNA: TGTGCCAGCAGTTGGCGACAGGGGAGCACTGAAGCTTTCTTT
CDR3: CASSWRQGSTEAFF

size: -
J: TRBJ1-1
D: TRBD1
V: TRBV9
length: 14
DNA: TGTGCCAGCAGCGCGACAGGGATGAACACTGAAGCTTTCTTT
CDR3: CASSATGMNTEAFF

size: -
J: TRBJ1-1
D: TRBD1
V: TRBV7-9
length: 16
DNA: TGTGCCAGCAGCCCCCGTGGCGGACAGGGGGCCACTGAAGCTTTCTTT
CDR3: CASSPRGGQGATEAFF

size: once
J: TRBJ2-1
D: TRBD1
V: TRBV29-1
length: 14
DNA: TGCAGCGCCGCACAACAGGGGACCTACAATGAGCAGTTCTTC
CDR3: CSAAQQGTYNEQFF

size: -
J: TRBJ2-7
D: -
V: TRBV6-5
length: 14
DNA: TGTGCCAGCAGTCCCCCGGGATACAGCTCCGAGCAGTACTTC
CDR3: CASSPPGYSSEQYF

size: -
J: TRBJ2-7
D: -
V: TRBV28
length: 12
DNA: TGTGCCAGCAGGGGGCTAACATACGAGCAGTACTTC
CDR3: CASRGLTYEQYF

size: -
J: TRBJ2-7
D: TRBD1
V: TRBV27
length: 13
DNA: TGTGCCAGCGGCGACAGGGGGGGTTACGAGCAGTACTTC
CDR3: CASGDRGGYEQYF

size: -
J: TRBJ2-3
D: TRBD1
V: TRBV5-1
length: 13
DNA: TGCGCCAGCAGCTGGACAGGGGTCAGTACGCAGTATTTT
CDR3: CASSWTGVSTQYF

size: -
J: TRBJ2-7
D: -
V: TRBV28
length: 15
DNA: TGTGCCAGCAGCCCTGGGGGGGCAGACTTCTACGAGCAGTACTTC
CDR3: CASSPGGADFYEQYF

size: -
J: TRBJ2-3
D: TRBD1
V: TRBV6-1
length: 17
DNA: TGTGCCAGCAGTGGGATTGGACAGGGAGTTAGTACAGATACGCAGTATTTT
CDR3: CASSGIGQGVSTDTQYF

size: -
J: TRBJ1-2
D: TRBD1
V: TRBV5-1
length: 15
DNA: TGCGCCAGCAGCGCTACAGGGGCACAGGTTTATGGCTACACCTTC
CDR3: CASSATGAQVYGYTF

size: -
J: TRBJ2-7
D: -
V: TRBV7-6
length: 14
DNA: TGTGCCAGCAGCTTTAGGGCCGAGGGTGGCGAGCAGTACTTC
CDR3: CASSFRAEGGEQYF

size: -
J: TRBJ1-3
D: -
V: TRBV30
length: 13
DNA: TGTGCCTGTAGACAGAGTTCTGGAAACACCATATATTTT
CDR3: CACRQSSGNTIYF

size: -
J: TRBJ2-2
D: -
V: TRBV21-1
length: 17
DNA: TGTGCCAGCAGCAACCCCAGGACAGGGGGCCGGGCCGGGGAGCTGTTTTTT
CDR3: CASSNPRTGGRAGELFF

size: -
J: TRBJ1-1
D: -
V: TRBV27
length: 14
DNA: TGTGCCAGCCGGGACTCGGGGGGGAACACTGAAGCTTTCTTT
CDR3: CASRDSGGNTEAFF

size: -
J: TRBJ2-7
D: -
V: TRBV5-1
length: 13
DNA: TGCGCCAGCAGACAGGGATTCGCCTACGAGCAGTACTTC
CDR3: CASRQGFAYEQYF

size: once
J: TRBJ1-6
D: -
V: TRBV2
length: 13
DNA: TGTGCCAGCAGTGAGGAGGGTAATTCACCCCTCCACTTT
CDR3: CASSEEGNSPLHF

size: -
J: TRBJ1-4
D: TRBD1
V: TRBV2
length: 16
DNA: TGTGCCAGCAGTGAATACCAGGGGGCAACTAATGAAAAACTGTTTTTT
CDR3: CASSEYQGATNEKLFF

size: -
J: TRBJ1-2
D: TRBD1
V: TRBV4-1
length: 13
DNA: TGCGCCAGCAGCCAACCTGGGACAGGGTACTACACCTTC
CDR3: CASSQPGTGYYTF

size: -
J: TRBJ1-4
D: -
V: TRBV6-4
length: 15
DNA: TGTGCCAGCAGTGAAACGGGGAGTGGGAGTGAAAAACTGTTTTTT
CDR3: CASSETGSGSEKLFF

size: few
J: TRBJ1-1
D: -
V: TRBV18
length: 15
DNA: TGTGCCAGCTCAACAAGCCAGGGAGGGAACACTGAAGCTTTCTTT
CDR3: CASSTSQGGNTEAFF

size: -
J: TRBJ1-2
D: -
V: TRBV27
length: 14
DNA: TGTGCCAGCAGTACGGGTTTGTGGCGAGCTGGCTACACCTTC
CDR3: CASSTGLWRAGYTF

size: -
J: TRBJ2-2
D: -
V: TRBV10-2
length: 14
DNA: TGCGCCAGCAGTGAGTTAAGGGGTGGCGGGGAGCTGTTTTTT
CDR3: CASSELRGGGELFF

size: -
J: TRBJ1-2
D: -
V: TRBV7-2
length: 14
DNA: TGTGCCAGCAGCTTAGGTACAGAGTACTATGGCTACACCTTC
CDR3: CASSLGTEYYGYTF

size: once
J: TRBJ2-1
D: TRBD2
V: TRBV5-1
length: 15
DNA: TGCGCCAGCTGGACTAGCGGGGGGTGGCCCAATGAGCAGTTCTTC
CDR3: CASWTSGGWPNEQFF

size: -
J: TRBJ2-5
D: -
V: TRBV25-1
length: 16
DNA: TGTGCCAGCAGTGAATATAAGGGACACCTCCAAGAGACCCAGTACTTC
CDR3: CASSEYKGHLQETQYF

size: -
J: TRBJ2-7
D: -
V: TRBV5-4
length: 16
DNA: TGTGCCAGCAGCTTGGACCCGAGCGGCGGAGGAGCCGAGCAGTACTTC
CDR3: CASSLDPSGGGAEQYF

size: -
J: TRBJ1-6
D: -
V: TRBV19
length: 14
DNA: TGTGCCAGTCCCGAGGAACCGGATAATTCACCCCTCCACTTT
CDR3: CASPEEPDNSPLHF

size: -
J: TRBJ1-5
D: -
V: TRBV4-1
length: 15
DNA: TGCGCCAGCAGCCAAGATGAGGGTGTAGATCAGCCCCAGCATTTT
CDR3: CASSQDEGVDQPQHF

size: -
J: TRBJ2-3
D: TRBD2
V: TRBV7-8
length: 17
DNA: TGTGCCAGCAGCATCAGACTAGCGGGAGAGTTAACAGATACGCAGTATTTT
CDR3: CASSIRLAGELTDTQYF

size: -
J: TRBJ2-1
D: TRBD2
V: TRBV12-5
length: 13
DNA: TGTGCTAGTAGTGCAGCGGGAGTGAACGAGCAGTTCTTC
CDR3: CASSAAGVNEQFF

size: -
J: TRBJ1-1
D: -
V: TRBV27
length: 15
DNA: TGTGCCAGCAGTTTCCAGGGCCCCCCTTACACTGAAGCTTTCTTT
CDR3: CASSFQGPPYTEAFF

size: -
J: TRBJ2-3
D: TRBD1
V: TRBV27
length: 14
DNA: TGTGCCAGCAGTGCGACAGGGGTCACAGATACGCAGTATTTT
CDR3: CASSATGVTDTQYF

size: -
J: TRBJ2-3
D: -
V: TRBV5-1
length: 14
DNA: TGCGCCAGCAGCTTGGCCCTAGCGAAAGATACGCAGTATTTT
CDR3: CASSLALAKDTQYF

size: -
J: TRBJ2-2
D: -
V: TRBV18
length: 15
DNA: TGTGCCAGCTCCCCAAGTCGAACGGTAGCCGGGGAGCTGTTTTTT
CDR3: CASSPSRTVAGELFF

size: -
J: TRBJ2-1
D: TRBD2
V: TRBV6-5
length: 12
DNA: TGTGCCAGTTCGGGGGGGCCCAATGAGCAGTTCTTC
CDR3: CASSGGPNEQFF

size: -
J: TRBJ2-5
D: TRBD2
V: TRBV27
length: 17
DNA: TGTGCCAGCAGTCCCCTTGAGCTAGCGGGCCGAGGGGAGACCCAGTACTTC
CDR3: CASSPLELAGRGETQYF